Below, 19 T cell receptor beta chains from the same sample are listed, as sequenced in a study of spatial heterogeneity in lung cancer (dated by TCRdb to about 2019). Libraries were prepared through 5' RACE. Sequencing was performed on a NextSeq 500. The raw public reads went through TCRdb reprocessing: fastp at Q25, MiXCR clone calling, in-frame beta chains kept. Each CDR3 protein gets just one entry, which takes the most common genes and DNA from the rows behind it. The sample table records about 1,600 distinct CDR3 sequences; roughly 24% of these occur just once. Around 52% of the sample rests with the top ten. Explained via the paper, the time point label denotes: sample taken at primary tumor resection. For TCR sequencing, whole RNA was extracted from tumor and nontumor lung tissue, or from cryopreserved PBMC samples, and no cell sorting was done. Material: PBMCs, obtained at surgery. The receptors come from a male donor with early-stage non-small cell lung cancer.

This clonotype was detected ten times or more. The chain has TRBV10-3 and TRBJ2-7; 8 bases fit TRBD1. V was pared by 3 bases and J by 1 base, with 2 bases of the junction left unmatched. This CDR3 comprises 14 residues. CDR1 is ENHRY, CDR2 SYGVKD, per germline. CDR3 nucleotides: TGTGCCATCAGTGAAAGGACAGGGTCCTACGAGCAGTACTTC. Translated: CAISERTGSYEQYF.

There are a few counts of this clonotype. The chain is built from TRBV14 and TRBJ2-3; TRBD2 might be the D (5 bases). The CDR3 consists of 16 residues. The V end lost 0 bases, the J end lost 3 bases, and 13 bases lay between the germline ends. Germline assignment: CDR1 SGHDN and CDR2 FVKESK. The CDR3, as DNA: TGTGCCAGCAGCCAAGATTACGGGGTAAAGACAGATACGCAGTATTTT. This gives the protein CASSQDYGVKTDTQYF.

This clonotype was seen repeatedly, ten times or more. CDR3 sequence (DNA): TGTGCTAGTGGTTTGGTAATCCTTCTCAATCGTGACACAGATACGCAGTATTTT. This codes for CASGLVILLNRDTDTQYF. The genes are TRBV12-5 and TRBJ2-3; D unclear. CDR1 and CDR2 (germline): LGHNT, FRNRAP. Trimming cost V 0 bases and J 2 bases, with 18 bases left between them. The CDR3 has 18 residues.

This clonotype has ten or more counts. The chain is built from TRBV7-2 and TRBJ2-1, with 7 bases that match TRBD2. The germline V gene has CDR1 SGHTA and CDR2 FQGNSA. This CDR3 has 16 residues. V was pared by 6 bases and J by 4 bases, with 12 bases of the junction left unmatched. The DNA of the CDR3 is TGTGCCAGCAGGCCGGGGGGAGCGGGGATTTACAATGAGCAGTTCTTC. Its translation is CASRPGGAGIYNEQFF.

This clonotype was counted many times. The chain has TRBV20-1 and TRBJ2-1, with TRBD2 matching 9 bases. V lost 5 bases to trimming and J lost 2 bases; unmatched junction nucleotides: 13. Germline V gives CDR1 DFQATT, CDR2 SNEGSKA (reference sequence). The CDR3 extends over 17 amino acids. The CDR3 spells CSALPGGGRAPYNEQFF. The CDR3 DNA follows: TGCAGTGCTCTCCCTGGGGGCGGGAGGGCCCCCTACAATGAGCAGTTCTTC.

This clonotype appeared many times. The rearrangement joins TRBV23-1 to TRBJ1-4; D is ambiguous. TRBV23-1 belongs to the ORF category, with a function that is uncertain. The CDR3 extends over 16 amino acids. Deletions cut 3 bases from V and 8 bases from J, with 19 bases between. CDR3 amino acids: CASSQHPGLRREKLFF. The CDR3 DNA follows: TGCGCCAGCAGTCAGCATCCCGGGCTAAGGAGGGAAAAACTGTTTTTT.

V is TRBV14 and J is TRBJ2-1, with D maybe TRBD2 (6 bases). Trimming took off 2 bases at V and 4 bases at J, with 9 bases between the two ends. This CDR3 is built from 14 residues. Germline loops: CDR1 SGHDN, CDR2 FVKESK. The DNA for the CDR3 is TGTGCCAGCAGCCAATCTAGCGCATACAATGAGCAGTTCTTC. The encoded protein is CASSQSSAYNEQFF.

A single count supports this clonotype. Because the CDR3's place on the DNA is in doubt, the DNA is left out and the CDR3 is given as listed by TCRdb. This sequence joins TRBV6-5 and TRBJ2-1. The CDR3 has 11 residues if both end residues are counted. CDR1 and CDR2 from the germline V gene are MNHEY and SVGAGI. CDR3 sequence: CASSTSDKQFF.

This clonotype was found a few times. V is TRBV10-3 and J is TRBJ2-1; D ambiguous. V was shortened by 5 bases and J by 2 bases, with 7 bases between the two germline ends. CDR1 ENHRY and CDR2 SYGVKD come from the germline V gene. The CDR3 runs 13 residues. CDR3 coding DNA: TGTGCCATCAGTCCTGGACCCTACAATGAGCAGTTCTTC. Translation gives CAISPGPYNEQFF.

J is TRBJ2-1 and V is TRBV19, with D maybe TRBD2 (5 bases). V gave up 10 bases and J gave up 7 bases, with 14 bases separating them. The CDR3 is made up of 12 amino acids. Looked up from germline, CDR1 is LNHDA and CDR2 is SQIVND (reference sequence). As DNA, the CDR3 is TGTGCCACCCAAAAGGGAGAGAATGAGCAGTTCTTC. This codes for CATQKGENEQFF.

Relative to its sample, this clonotype is medium-sized. The chain joins TRBV5-4 to TRBJ2-6; D possibly corresponds to TRBD2 (6 bases). Trimming cost V 1 base and J 2 bases, with 22 bases left between them. The CDR3 is 20 amino acids. Germline CDR1 and CDR2: SGHNT and YYREEE (reference sequence). The CDR3 region is CASSLMGGLLGEAGANVLTF. For the CDR3, the DNA is TGTGCCAGCAGCTTGATGGGGGGTTTATTAGGAGAAGCTGGGGCCAACGTCCTGACTTTC.

This clonotype is medium-sized within its sample. The chain is built from TRBV25-1 and TRBJ1-6, with D unresolved. The CDR3 covers 15 residues. The V gene's germline CDR1 is MGHDK and CDR2 SYGVNS. V lost 6 bases and J lost 4, with 13 bases in between. The CDR3 sequence: CASRGSGLYNSPLHF. CDR3 nucleotide sequence: TGTGCCAGCAGGGGGAGCGGCCTATATAATTCACCCCTCCACTTT.

This clonotype was seen repeatedly, ten times or more. The V call is TRBV19, the J call TRBJ2-7; the D gene could be TRBD1 or TRBD2 (5 bases each). V was pared by 3 bases and J by 2 bases, with 11 bases between. The CDR3 is made up of 14 amino acids. The germline V gene encodes CDR1 LNHDA and CDR2 SQIVND (reference sequence). In nucleotides, the CDR3 is TGTGCCAGTAGTATTCGGGACGGAGCCTACGAGCAGTACTTC. This gives the protein CASSIRDGAYEQYF.

This clonotype qualifies as medium-sized. The rearrangement uses TRBV23-1 and TRBJ1-4, with a weak D call TRBD1 (5 bases). TRBV23-1 is an ORF for which the function is uncertain. V lost 10 bases and J lost 8, with 20 bases in between. The length of the CDR3 is 14 residues. Here the CDR3 DNA reads TGCGCCACCTTATCGCAAGCGGAGGGGGAAAAACTGTTTTTT. This codes for CATLSQAEGEKLFF.

This clonotype is medium-sized (0.01 to 0.1%) in the sample. This chain links TRBV7-9 with TRBJ1-2; 7 nucleotides agree with TRBD1. Looked up from germline, CDR1 is SEHNR and CDR2 is FQNEAQ (reference sequence). CDR3 length: 16 residues. J lost 1 base, V lost 3 bases, and 8 bases had no gene match. DNA for the CDR3: TGTGCCAGCAGCTTGTTTGGGCAGGGGGATAACTATGGCTACACCTTC. This sequence encodes CASSLFGQGDNYGYTF.

In its sample, this clonotype was seen many times. The chain recombines TRBV7-9 with TRBJ2-7, with 7 bases that match TRBD1. This CDR3 contains 14 residues. CDR1 SEHNR and CDR2 FQNEAQ come from the germline V gene (reference sequence). The junction had 6 bases not matched to a gene; V was cut back by 5 bases and J by 2 bases. In DNA, the CDR3 is TGTGCCAGCAGCCTAACAGGGGTAACCTACGAGCAGTACGTC. Its translation: CASSLTGVTYEQYV.

This clonotype is termed medium-sized. The chain combines TRBV11-2 with TRBJ2-1, with TRBD1 identical over 7 bases. The CDR3 sequence is 15 residues long. Germline V CDR1 and CDR2: SGHAT, FQNNGV. Trimming cost V 4 bases and J 6 bases; bases outside gene matches: 9. CDR3 amino acids: CASSWVRGTANEQFF. CDR3 sequence (DNA): TGTGCCAGCAGCTGGGTTAGGGGGACAGCCAATGAGCAGTTCTTC.

The rearrangement uses TRBV3-1 and TRBJ1-4, with no clear D. Trimming stripped 2 bases from V and 2 bases from J, with 12 bases between. The CDR3 runs to 16 residues. Germline-derived CDR1 and CDR2 are LGHDT and YNNKEL (reference sequence). The CDR3: CASSQSGYGTNEKLFF. CDR3 bases: TGTGCCAGCAGCCAAAGCGGATACGGGACTAATGAAAAACTGTTTTTT.

This clonotype was seen repeatedly, ten times or more. The gene calls are TRBV5-6 and TRBJ1-2; 7 nucleotides agree with TRBD1. J was trimmed by 8 bases and V by 3 bases; bases with no gene match: 4. CDR1 SGHDT and CDR2 YYEEEE come from the germline V gene. This CDR3 contains 12 residues. CDR3 sequence (DNA): TGTGCCAGCAGCTACAGGGGAGAGGGCTACACCTTC. Amino acids: CASSYRGEGYTF. Looking up the rest from reference TRBV5-6 and TRBJ1-2 gives the full variable domain: DAGVTQSPTHLIKTRGQQVTLRCSPKSGHDTVSWYQQALGQGPQFIFQYYEEEERQRGNFPDRFSGHQFPNYSSELNVNALLLGDSALYLCASSYRGEGYTFGSGTRLTVV.